These 9 T cell receptor beta chains share one sample of origin, sequenced in a study of OX40 agonist ivuxolimab in advanced cancers. The method was immunoSEQ multiplex PCR; TCRdb's version includes in-frame clones alone and lacks a portion of them. The sample consists of approximately 19,000 clones, about 81% of them appearing once. Sequences were derived from CD4+ or CD8+ T cells sorted from blood, sampled in a trial of the OX40 agonist ivuxolimab. These receptors all come from an adult with an advanced solid tumor such as melanoma, head and neck, liver or kidney cancer.

The chain is built from TRBV5-6 and TRBJ1-3; no reliable D call. Per the germline V gene, CDR1 is SGHDT and CDR2 is YYEEEE. V lost 3 bases, J lost 0 bases, and 16 bases lay in between. There are 17 residues in the CDR3. CDR3 DNA: TGTGCCAGCAGCTGGGGAGCCAGAAATCTCTCTGGAAACACCATATATTTT. It specifies CASSWGARNLSGNTIYF.

The chain links TRBV6-1 to TRBJ1-5; D remains unclear. This CDR3 region has 15 residues. Trimming took 3 bases from V and 0 from J, leaving 9 bases between them. Germline CDR1 and CDR2: MNHNS and SASEGT. The chain's CDR3 is CASSDLIHSNQPQHF. The CDR3 coding sequence is TGTGCCAGCAGTGATCTGATTCATAGCAATCAGCCCCAGCATTTT.

This chain connects TRBV28 to TRBJ2-5; a possible D gene is TRBD1 (6 bases). The CDR3 contains 15 residues. The ends were cut back, 5 bases at V and 5 bases at J, with 18 bases in the middle. Germline V CDR1 and CDR2: MDHEN, SYDVKM. The CDR3 here is CASSPRSGGRETQYF. The CDR3 DNA sequence: TGTGCCAGCAGTCCGAGGTCTGGGGGCAGGGAGACCCAGTACTTC.

The chain recombines TRBV28 with TRBJ1-2; 7 positions match TRBD1. V was clipped by 7 bases and J by 2 bases; unmatched bases: 4. Germline V CDR1 and CDR2: MDHEN, SYDVKM. CDR3 length: 13 residues. The CDR3 sequence is CASTQGGNYGYTF. CDR3 DNA sequence: TGTGCCAGCACCCAGGGGGGCAACTATGGCTACACCTTC.

The chain employs TRBV6-6 and TRBJ2-2, with a weak D call TRBD1 (5 bases). The CDR3 consists of 15 residues. Trimming took 0 bases from V and 10 from J, leaving 15 bases between them. Germline loops: CDR1 MNHNY, CDR2 SVGAGI (reference sequence). CDR3 region: CASSYSGRTNEELFF. The CDR3 coding sequence is TGTGCCAGCAGTTACTCTGGCAGGACAAACGAGGAGCTGTTTTTT.

The genes are TRBV30 and TRBJ1-1; weak D call: TRBD1 (6 bases). Germline loops: CDR1 GTSNPN, CDR2 SVGIG (reference sequence). Trimming cost V 4 bases and J 11 bases, with 20 bases left between them. This CDR3 spans 13 amino acids. CDR3 amino acids: CAWTPGQGSSAFF. In DNA, the CDR3 is TGTGCCTGGACTCCTGGGCAGGGGTCTTCGGCTTTCTTT.

This sequence joins TRBV27 and TRBJ2-7, with D maybe TRBD1 (6 bases). Germline V CDR1 and CDR2: MNHEY, SMNVEV (reference sequence). CDR3 length: 14 residues. Trimming stripped 4 bases from V and 5 bases from J, with 15 bases between. In DNA, the CDR3 is TGTGCCAGCAGTTCCTGGGACAAACTAGACGAGCAGTACTTC. Its protein is CASSSWDKLDEQYF.

This clone was counted a single time. This chain links TRBV7-2 with TRBJ2-3, with D unresolved. CDR3 length: 13 residues. Germline loops: CDR1 SGHTA, CDR2 FQGNSA. Trimming removed 5 bases at V and 6 bases at J, with 12 bases between. The CDR3 loop reads CASSQPPEDTQYF. The CDR3 region has the DNA TGTGCCAGCAGCCAACCCCCAGAGGATACGCAGTATTTT.

The chain employs TRBV28 and TRBJ1-2; D gene uncertain. Trimming removed 4 bases from V and 1 base from J, with 7 bases in between. CDR1 and CDR2 from the germline V gene are MDHEN and SYDVKM. The CDR3 is made up of 13 amino acids. CDR3: CASSYNSNYGYTF. CDR3 DNA: TGTGCCAGCAGTTACAACAGTAACTATGGCTACACCTTC.